This is a list of T cell receptor beta chains from one sample in a study of cytomegalovirus exposure and HLA in healthy donors. The assay was immunoSEQ multiplex PCR, and TCRdb's table has in-frame clones only and misses some. The repertoire holds about 200,000 clones, roughly 81% seen once, with roughly 1.2% in the top ten. Specimen: PBMCs. These receptor sequences come from a woman aged 30 to 39 in good health and CMV-seronegative. Both conserved end residues are part of each CDR3. Each record gives: J gene, clone size, D gene, V gene, CDR3 DNA, CDR3 protein. D genes are given only for firm matches. For some rows the clone size is stated as once, few or many, or as a class when expanded; others skip it.

j_call: TRBJ1-1; clone_size: .; d_call: TRBD1; v_call: TRBV30; cdr3_nt: TGTGCCGCGGACAGGGGGCTTAATGAAGCTTTCTTT; cdr3_aa: CAADRGLNEAFF
j_call: TRBJ2-1; clone_size: .; d_call: TRBD1; v_call: TRBV18; cdr3_nt: TGTGCCAGCTCACTGCGTACGACAGGGCTCAATGAGCAGTTCTTC; cdr3_aa: CASSLRTTGLNEQFF
j_call: TRBJ2-7; clone_size: .; d_call: TRBD2; v_call: TRBV5-1; cdr3_nt: TGCGCCAGCAGCTTGACTAGCGGGATATTCTACGAGCAGTACTTC; cdr3_aa: CASSLTSGIFYEQYF
j_call: TRBJ2-1; clone_size: once; d_call: TRBD2; v_call: TRBV5-1; cdr3_nt: TGCGCCAGCAGCTCCTTATCAGCTAGCGGGAGCTCCTACAATGAGCAGTTCTTC; cdr3_aa: CASSSLSASGSSYNEQFF
j_call: TRBJ1-1; clone_size: many; d_call: .; v_call: TRBV9; cdr3_nt: TGTGCCAGCAGCGTAGATGGCTTCACGAACACTGAAGCTTTCTTT; cdr3_aa: CASSVDGFTNTEAFF
j_call: TRBJ2-6; clone_size: .; d_call: .; v_call: TRBV5-1; cdr3_nt: TGCGCCAGCAGCTTGGACAGGGTGTCAGGGGCCAACGTCCTGACTTTC; cdr3_aa: CASSLDRVSGANVLTF
j_call: TRBJ1-6; clone_size: .; d_call: TRBD1; v_call: TRBV6-1; cdr3_nt: TGTGCCAGCAGTGTTGACAGGGGTTACTCACCCCTCCACTTT; cdr3_aa: CASSVDRGYSPLHF
j_call: TRBJ1-1; clone_size: few; d_call: TRBD1; v_call: TRBV9; cdr3_nt: TGTGCCAGCAGCGTAGTAGGACAGGGGAAGCGGGACACTGAAGCTTTCTTT; cdr3_aa: CASSVVGQGKRDTEAFF
j_call: TRBJ2-7; clone_size: .; d_call: TRBD2; v_call: TRBV6-5; cdr3_nt: TGTGCCAGCAGAACCGGGAGGGGAAGAGGCGAGCAGTACTTC; cdr3_aa: CASRTGRGRGEQYF
j_call: TRBJ2-1; clone_size: .; d_call: .; v_call: TRBV4-1; cdr3_nt: TGCGCCAGCAGCCAAGATGGGCTAGCGCGCAATGAGCAGTTCTTC; cdr3_aa: CASSQDGLARNEQFF
j_call: TRBJ1-3; clone_size: .; d_call: .; v_call: TRBV12-2; cdr3_nt: TGTGCAAGTCGCTTCCCCCGTTCTGGAAACACCATATATTTT; cdr3_aa: CASRFPRSGNTIYF
j_call: TRBJ2-5; clone_size: once; d_call: .; v_call: TRBV5-1; cdr3_nt: TGCGCCAGCAGCCCCCAGACAGGCCGCCGAGAGACCCAGTACTTC; cdr3_aa: CASSPQTGRRETQYF
j_call: TRBJ1-1; clone_size: few; d_call: TRBD1; v_call: TRBV6-5; cdr3_nt: TGTGCCAGCAGTTACTCAGGGACAGTCACTGAAGCTTTCTTT; cdr3_aa: CASSYSGTVTEAFF
j_call: TRBJ1-2; clone_size: .; d_call: TRBD1; v_call: TRBV6-1; cdr3_nt: TGTGCCACAGGACAGGGGCCTAACTATGGCTACACCTTC; cdr3_aa: CATGQGPNYGYTF
j_call: TRBJ1-5; clone_size: few; d_call: .; v_call: TRBV27; cdr3_nt: TGTGCCAGCAGTTTAGGGGGCGATGTCAATCAGCCCCAGCATTTT; cdr3_aa: CASSLGGDVNQPQHF
j_call: TRBJ2-7; clone_size: .; d_call: .; v_call: TRBV6-5; cdr3_nt: TGTGCCAGCCGACCCTCGAGCGGATTCTCCTACGAGCAGTACTTC; cdr3_aa: CASRPSSGFSYEQYF
j_call: TRBJ2-7; clone_size: .; d_call: .; v_call: TRBV7-9; cdr3_nt: TGTGCCAGCAGCTTCCTGCAGGGCTTTAGATACGAGCAGTACTTC; cdr3_aa: CASSFLQGFRYEQYF
j_call: TRBJ1-4; clone_size: few; d_call: TRBD1; v_call: TRBV4-2; cdr3_nt: TGTGCCAGCAGCCAAGCCTTCTCCGGGACAGGGGGTGAAAAACTGTTTTTT; cdr3_aa: CASSQAFSGTGGEKLFF
j_call: TRBJ1-5; clone_size: .; d_call: .; v_call: TRBV2; cdr3_nt: TGTGCCAGCAGTGAAGAGGGGGACAACAATCAGCCCCAGCATTTT; cdr3_aa: CASSEEGDNNQPQHF
j_call: TRBJ1-2; clone_size: few; d_call: .; v_call: TRBV30; cdr3_nt: TGTGCCTGGACTTCGGGACTTGGCTATGGCTACACCTTC; cdr3_aa: CAWTSGLGYGYTF
j_call: TRBJ2-1; clone_size: .; d_call: TRBD2; v_call: TRBV9; cdr3_nt: TGTGCCAGCAGCGGCCCCTCTAAGGCGGGAGGAGGGTACAATGAGCAGTTCTTC; cdr3_aa: CASSGPSKAGGGYNEQFF
j_call: TRBJ2-5; clone_size: few; d_call: .; v_call: TRBV13; cdr3_nt: TGTGCCAGCAGCTTAGGCGGCGGGGGCGAAGAGACCCAGTACTTC; cdr3_aa: CASSLGGGGEETQYF
j_call: TRBJ1-5; clone_size: .; d_call: .; v_call: TRBV4-1; cdr3_nt: TGCGCCAGCAGCCCGATTGGCTGGTATCAGCCCCAGCATTTT; cdr3_aa: CASSPIGWYQPQHF
j_call: TRBJ1-2; clone_size: .; d_call: .; v_call: TRBV6-1; cdr3_nt: TGTGCCAGCTCCATAAGAGGGTATGGCTACACCTTC; cdr3_aa: CASSIRGYGYTF
j_call: TRBJ2-3; clone_size: .; d_call: TRBD2; v_call: TRBV11-2; cdr3_nt: TGTGCCAGCAGCTTCCCGCGGGGGATAGATACGCAGTATTTT; cdr3_aa: CASSFPRGIDTQYF
j_call: TRBJ2-7; clone_size: .; d_call: .; v_call: TRBV5-1; cdr3_nt: TGCGCCAGCAGCCGGCCCGGAGGGGAGCAGTACTTC; cdr3_aa: CASSRPGGEQYF
j_call: TRBJ1-1; clone_size: .; d_call: .; v_call: TRBV6-1; cdr3_nt: TGTGCCAGCAGTGAAGACAGGGACACTGAAGCTTTCTTT; cdr3_aa: CASSEDRDTEAFF
j_call: TRBJ2-1; clone_size: .; d_call: TRBD2; v_call: TRBV28; cdr3_nt: TGTGCCAGCGGTTACAGCGGGGGGGGTAATGAGCAGTTCTTC; cdr3_aa: CASGYSGGGNEQFF
j_call: TRBJ1-6; clone_size: .; d_call: TRBD1; v_call: TRBV28; cdr3_nt: TGTGCCAGCAGCCGCGCGACAGGGAACAATTCACCCCTCCACTTT; cdr3_aa: CASSRATGNNSPLHF